One and the same sample provided the 30 T cell receptor beta chains below, sequenced in a study of response to subunit inactivated influenza vaccine. TCRdb fed the RT-PCR reads into MiXCR, producing one record per CDR3 protein. The data hold a few hundred thousand distinct CDR3 sequences, with roughly 22% observed a single time. The material was PBMCs from blood, obtained less than 22 months after vaccination. Receptor source: a man aged 50 to 69 who received an inactivated influenza vaccine.

This clonotype was seen repeatedly, ten times or more. V and J are TRBV2 and TRBJ2-7; 13 nucleotides match TRBD2. V lost 6 bases and J lost 2; bases outside the gene matches: 1. Germline V gene data show CDR1 as SNHLY and CDR2 as FYNNEI. The CDR3 length is 14 residues. CDR3 nucleotides: TGTGCCAGCAGGGGGACTAGCGGGACCTACGAGCAGTACTTC. Translating gives CASRGTSGTYEQYF.

V is TRBV29-1 and J is TRBJ2-1, with D possibly being TRBD2 (5 bases). This CDR3 has 13 residues. V was trimmed by 7 bases and J by 8 bases, leaving 18 bases between them. Per germline, CDR1 SQVTM and CDR2 ANQGSEA. The chain's CDR3 is CSAGDAGRDEQFF. DNA of the CDR3: TGCAGCGCAGGTGATGCGGGTCGAGATGAGCAGTTCTTC.

This clonotype was found a few times. This chain uses TRBV28 with TRBJ1-5; D is unresolved. Germline CDR1 MDHEN, CDR2 SYDVKM. The CDR3 spans 15 residues. The V end lost 7 bases, the J end lost 0 bases, and 13 bases lay between the germline ends. CDR3 in amino acids: CASNLFQASNQPQHF. In DNA form, the CDR3 reads TGTGCCAGCAACCTTTTCCAGGCTAGCAATCAGCCCCAGCATTTT.

The chain joins TRBV7-9 to TRBJ1-4; 11 bases fit TRBD1. V gave up 5 bases and J gave up 7 bases; unmatched junction bases: 6. Germline CDR1 reads SEHNR; CDR2 reads FQNEAQ (reference sequence). This CDR3 is built from 15 residues. The CDR3 DNA reads as TGTGCCAGCAGCCCCTGGACAGGGGGCGGTGAAAAACTGTTTTTT. Encoded protein: CASSPWTGGGEKLFF.

This chain joins TRBV20-1 and TRBJ2-4; a weak D match, TRBD1 (6 bases). With 5 bases removed from V and 6 bases from J, the gap between germline ends came to 14 bases. The CDR3 extends over 13 amino acids. Per germline, CDR1 DFQATT and CDR2 SNEGSKA (reference sequence). In nucleotides, the CDR3 is TGCAGTGCTCCCGGACGAGGGGGAAACATTCAGTACTTC. Its protein product is CSAPGRGGNIQYF.

Only a few counts were recorded for this clonotype. The rearrangement uses TRBV19 and TRBJ2-2; D perhaps matches TRBD1 (6 bases). This CDR3 region has 13 residues. Trimming removed 10 bases at V and 3 bases at J, with 12 bases between. The germline V gene encodes CDR1 LNHDA and CDR2 SQIVND (reference sequence). In DNA, the CDR3 is TGTGCCACCACGGACAGATACACCGGGGAGCTGTTTTTT. Amino acids: CATTDRYTGELFF.

The CDR3 sequence: CASSYRDGGVNQPQHF. The DNA for the CDR3 is TGTGCCAGCAGTTACCGGGACGGAGGGGTGAATCAGCCCCAGCATTTT. The chain links TRBV6-2 or TRBV6-3 to TRBJ1-5, with D possibly being TRBD1 (5 bases). Looked up from germline, CDR1 is MNHEY and CDR2 is SVGEGT. The CDR3 totals 16 residues. V lost 2 bases and J 4 bases, leaving 15 bases between the germline ends.

This clonotype showed up just a few times. This chain joins TRBV6-5 and TRBJ1-2; unclear D gene. V gave up 10 bases and J gave up 0 bases, with 9 bases separating them. Germline V gives CDR1 MNHEY, CDR2 SVGAGI. This CDR3 has 12 residues. The CDR3 sequence is CATNTANYGYTF. The DNA of the CDR3 is TGTGCCACCAATACAGCTAACTATGGCTACACCTTC.

This clonotype has more than one count but fewer than ten. The V call is TRBV12-3 or TRBV12-4, the J call TRBJ2-5, with 10 bases fitting TRBD2. CDR3 length: 16 amino acids. V lost 6 bases and J lost 1; bases outside the gene matches: 8. The CDR3 DNA reads TGTGCCAGCAGAGACGAGCGGGGGGGCCTCCAAGAGACCCAGTACTTC. Its translation is CASRDERGGLQETQYF.

The sample holds a few counts of this clonotype. The J gene is TRBJ2-7, the V gene TRBV4-3, with 10 positions matching TRBD2. Per the germline V gene, CDR1 is LGHNA and CDR2 is YSLEER. This CDR3 has 16 amino acids. V dropped 1 base and J dropped 1; count of bases not matched to a gene: 4. The CDR3 DNA follows: TGCGCCAGCAGCCAAGGGACTAGCGGCCTGTCCTACGAGCAGTACTTC. This codes for CASSQGTSGLSYEQYF.

This clonotype was observed a handful of times. This chain links TRBV24-1 with TRBJ2-3; TRBD1 matches at 10 bases. The CDR3 extends over 16 amino acids. Germline CDR1 is KGHDR and CDR2 is SFDVKD. After removal of 3 bases from V and 1 base from J, the junction contained 3 bases not matched to a gene. CDR3 region: CATSDATGGGTDTQYF. The CDR3 DNA reads as TGTGCCACCAGTGATGCGACAGGGGGCGGCACAGATACGCAGTATTTT.

There are a few counts of this clonotype. The CDR3 spells CASSLFSRGNYNEQFF. CDR3 DNA: TGTGCCAGCAGTTTATTCTCGAGGGGGAACTACAATGAGCAGTTCTTC. The gene calls are TRBV6-5 and TRBJ2-1, with D possibly TRBD1 on 6 matching bases. V was clipped by 4 bases and J by 3 bases, with 16 bases between them. This CDR3 has 16 amino acids. Per germline, CDR1 MNHEY and CDR2 SVGAGI.

This clonotype was counted ten times or more. V and J are TRBV5-6 and TRBJ1-1; unclear D gene. Germline V gene lookup returns CDR1 SGHDT and CDR2 YYEEEE. The V end lost 0 bases, the J end lost 1 base, and 13 bases lay between the germline ends. The CDR3 sequence is 16 residues long. Here the CDR3 DNA reads TGTGCCAGCAGCTTGGGGTTCTTGGAGGCGAACACTGAAGCTTTCTTT. This gives the protein CASSLGFLEANTEAFF. Combining the CDR3 with reference TRBV5-6 and TRBJ1-1 gives the whole variable domain DAGVTQSPTHLIKTRGQQVTLRCSPKSGHDTVSWYQQALGQGPQFIFQYYEEEERQRGNFPDRFSGHQFPNYSSELNVNALLLGDSALYLCASSLGFLEANTEAFFGQGTRLTVV.

This clonotype was seen repeatedly, ten times or more. The rearrangement joins TRBV6-2 or TRBV6-3 to TRBJ1-6, with D unclear. Looked up from germline, CDR1 is MNHEY and CDR2 is SVGEGT. V shed 5 bases and J shed 7 bases, with 15 bases lying between them. This CDR3 is built from 15 residues. CDR3 sequence reads: CASSPGSGRNSPLHF. DNA of the CDR3: TGTGCCAGCAGTCCGGGGTCAGGAAGGAATTCACCCCTCCACTTT.

This clonotype occurred a few times. The chain couples TRBV6-1 to TRBJ2-3; no clear D gene. V was shortened by 6 bases and J by 5 bases, with 12 bases between the two germline ends. The CDR3 is made up of 13 amino acids. The germline V gene encodes CDR1 MNHNS and CDR2 SASEGT. CDR3 protein: CASSLATGDTQYF. Written as DNA, the CDR3 is TGTGCCAGCAGCCTCGCAACTGGAGATACGCAGTATTTT.

Only a few counts were recorded for this clonotype. The V call is TRBV18, the J call TRBJ1-4; 8 bases agree with TRBD1. The V and J ends lost 6 bases and 5 bases, in that order; junction bases with no gene match: 8. This CDR3 contains 15 residues. Germline V lookup: CDR1 KGHSH, CDR2 LQKENI. The CDR3 spells CASSPGTGVNEKLFF. CDR3 coding DNA: TGTGCCAGCTCCCCAGGGACAGGAGTAAATGAAAAACTGTTTTTT.

The chain combines TRBV4-2 with TRBJ2-1; 12 positions match TRBD2. Germline lookup yields CDR1 LGHNA and CDR2 YNFKEQ. This CDR3 region has 17 residues. Trimming at V came to 1 base and at J to 9 bases, leaving 10 bases not matched to a gene. The CDR3 loop reads CASSQGVASGGAFEQFF. The CDR3 nucleotides are TGTGCCAGCAGCCAAGGTGTCGCTAGCGGGGGGGCTTTTGAGCAGTTCTTC.

The J gene is TRBJ1-5, the V gene TRBV7-6; D uncertain. V gave up 1 base and J gave up 5 bases, with 6 bases separating them. The CDR3 loop spans 13 amino acids. Germline V gene data show CDR1 as SGHVS and CDR2 as FNYEAQ. The CDR3 DNA follows: TGTGCCAGCAGCTTAGGTGCGCATCAGCCCCAGCATTTT. Its protein is CASSLGAHQPQHF.

This clonotype has more than one count but fewer than ten. The chain employs TRBV20-1 and TRBJ1-5, with 7 nucleotides matching TRBD1. Germline V gives CDR1 DFQATT, CDR2 SNEGSKA (reference sequence). With 3 bases clipped from V and 2 bases from J, the junction kept 4 bases outside the gene matches. The CDR3 length is 14 residues. CDR3 sequence: CSARGTEGNQPQHF. CDR3 sequence (DNA): TGCAGTGCTAGGGGGACAGAGGGCAATCAGCCCCAGCATTTT.

Regarding this clonotype: Because the CDR3 is missing its conserved closing phenylalanine or tryptophan, this is likely a read error. The genes are TRBV7-2 and TRBJ1-1; perhaps TRBD1 as D (5 bases). The CDR3 length is 13 residues. Trimming pared 2 bases from V and 5 bases from J, leaving 9 bases between. Germline CDR1 is SGHTA and CDR2 is FQGNSA. The DNA of the CDR3 is TGTGCCAGCAGCTTACCAGGGATAACTGAAGCTTTCCTT. Protein: CASSLPGITEAFL.

This clonotype was recorded once. DNA for the CDR3: TGCAGCGTTGATCGGTGGGGCCCTAAGTCGGGCTACACCTTC. This codes for CSVDRWGPKSGYTF. The V call is TRBV29-1, the J call TRBJ1-2; D perhaps matches TRBD1 (5 bases). V dropped 3 bases and J dropped 8 bases, with 19 bases sitting between them. The CDR3 has 14 amino acids. Germline values: CDR1 SQVTM, CDR2 ANQGSEA.

V is TRBV4-1 and J is TRBJ1-2; TRBD1 matches 11 bases. Germline CDR1 MGHRA, CDR2 YSYEKL. V shed 0 bases and J 7 bases; nucleotides not matched to a gene: 7. The CDR3 runs 16 residues. Written as DNA, the CDR3 is TGCGCCAGCAGCCAAGAACTGGACAGGGGGCGTCCTGGCTACACCTTC. It translates to CASSQELDRGRPGYTF.

The rearrangement joins TRBV7-2 to TRBJ2-2; a possible D gene is TRBD1 (6 bases). This CDR3 region has 16 residues. V was cut by 11 bases and J by 4 bases, with 23 bases left in between. Germline V lookup: CDR1 SGHTA, CDR2 FQGNSA. The CDR3 DNA sequence: TGTGCCTCCCTAAACAGGGTTGCAAGCGGCACCGGGGAGCTGTTTTTT. Translation gives CASLNRVASGTGELFF.

The genes are TRBV10-3 and TRBJ2-3; D uncertain. Germline loops: CDR1 ENHRY, CDR2 SYGVKD. This CDR3 region has 14 residues. Deletions cut 7 bases from V and 6 bases from J, with 17 bases between. The DNA for the CDR3 is TGTGCCATCAAAGCATCGGTCGACGGCGATACGCAGTATTTT. Translated, it gives CAIKASVDGDTQYF.

This chain uses TRBV5-1 with TRBJ2-7; 9 bases are a match to TRBD1. Germline V lookup: CDR1 SGHRS, CDR2 YFSETQ. The CDR3 is 14 residues long. With V trimmed by 4 bases and J by 5 bases, 7 bases remained unmatched. Written as DNA, the CDR3 is TGCGCCAGCAGCGGATGGACAGGGGTCCACGAGCAGTACTTC. This gives the protein CASSGWTGVHEQYF.

In its sample, this clonotype was seen a few times. This chain connects TRBV7-8 to TRBJ1-2; D is possibly TRBD1 (5 bases). Germline assignment: CDR1 SGHVS and CDR2 FQNEAQ. CDR3 size: 13 residues. The V and J ends lost 5 bases and 7 bases respectively, with 14 bases between them. This chain's CDR3 is CASSPSRVGGYTF. The CDR3 DNA is TGTGCCAGCAGCCCCTCCAGGGTTGGTGGCTACACCTTC.

The J gene is TRBJ2-7, the V gene TRBV6-2 or TRBV6-3; 11 bases fit TRBD2. The CDR3 consists of 17 residues. The germline gives CDR1 MNHEY, CDR2 SVGEGT. With 6 bases clipped from V and 2 bases from J, the junction kept 12 bases outside the gene matches. The CDR3 nucleotides read TGTGCCAGCAGCTCGAAACCCCTAGCGGGAGGTACCTACGAGCAGTACTTC. Translating it yields CASSSKPLAGGTYEQYF.

This clonotype appeared a few times. V usage is TRBV4-2 and J usage is TRBJ2-4; no reliable D call. Per germline, CDR1 LGHNA and CDR2 YNFKEQ. The CDR3 spans 15 residues. V was shortened by 1 base and J by 0 bases, with 7 bases between the two germline ends. The CDR3 nucleotides read TGTGCCAGCAGCCAAGTAGGCGAAGCCAAAAACATTCAGTACTTC. This sequence encodes CASSQVGEAKNIQYF.

This chain links TRBV18 with TRBJ1-1; 9 bases map to TRBD1. The CDR3 loop spans 16 amino acids. Germline V lookup: CDR1 KGHSH, CDR2 LQKENI. The junction had 9 bases not matched to a gene; V was cut back by 2 bases and J by 5 bases. The CDR3 DNA is TGTGCCAGCTCACCAGACAGGGGGGCCTTCGGGACTGAAGCTTTCTTT. This encodes CASSPDRGAFGTEAFF.

The CDR3 reads CASSPSSRYTEAFF. The CDR3 coding sequence is TGTGCCAGCTCACCTAGCAGCCGATACACTGAAGCTTTCTTT. V usage is TRBV18 and J usage is TRBJ1-1, with D uncertain. The V end was cut by 3 bases, the J end by 3 bases, with 11 bases between. The length of the CDR3 is 14 residues. Germline loops: CDR1 KGHSH, CDR2 LQKENI. The complete variable domain, with remaining parts taken from reference TRBV18 and TRBJ1-1, reads NAGVMQNPRHLVRRRGQEARLRCSPMKGHSHVYWYRQLPEEGLKFMVYLQKENIIDESGMPKERFSAEFPKEGPSILRIQQVVRGDSAAYFCASSPSSRYTEAFFGQGTRLTVV.